One and the same sample provided the 32 T cell receptor beta chains below, sequenced in a study of blood T cell repertoires in COVID-19 (dated by TCRdb to between 2020 and 2021). Library generation was performed with the immunoSEQ multiplex PCR assay. Entries here come from immuneACCESS through TCRdb and include only in-frame sequences with V and J called. Some clones fail to appear in such tables; in the studies checked, an unresolved V gene covers under half of the shortfall, and the cause of the remainder is unknown. This sample comprises over 600,000 clones, around 89% of them detected only once. The top ten constitute roughly 0.26% of the sample. The material sequenced was peripheral blood. The receptors here all came from a woman aged 18-29 years with acute or convalescent COVID-19.

The chain combines TRBV2 with TRBJ2-7; TRBD1 matches at 9 bases. The V segment lost 6 bases and the J segment 6 bases; nucleotides outside the gene matches: 6. CDR1 is SNHLY and CDR2 is FYNNEI in the germline V gene. The length of the CDR3 is 13 residues. The DNA of the CDR3 is TGTGCCAGCAGCCGCGGGGACAGGGTCGAGCAGTACTTC. Translating it yields CASSRGDRVEQYF.

V usage is TRBV30 and J usage is TRBJ1-2; the D gene is possibly TRBD1 (6 bases). The CDR3 loop spans 13 amino acids. Germline loops: CDR1 GTSNPN, CDR2 SVGIG (reference sequence). Trimming removed 4 bases from V and 8 bases from J, with 17 bases in between. Here the CDR3 DNA reads TGTGCCTGGACCGAAGGACAGATTGGCGGCTACACCTTC. This gives the protein CAWTEGQIGGYTF. Full variable domain (rest looked up from reference TRBV30 and TRBJ1-2): SQTIHQWPATLVQPVGSPLSLECTVEGTSNPNLYWYRQAAGRGLQLLFYSVGIGQISSEVPQNLSASRPQDRQFILSSKKLLLSDSGFYLCAWTEGQIGGYTFGSGTRLTVV.

This sequence joins TRBV14 and TRBJ1-2; a weak D match, TRBD1 (6 bases). Per the germline V gene, CDR1 is SGHDN and CDR2 is FVKESK. The CDR3 sequence is 13 residues long. Trimming stripped 5 bases from V and 11 bases from J, with 18 bases between. The CDR3: CASSNTGSNSYTF. For the CDR3, the DNA is TGTGCCAGCAGCAATACAGGGTCCAATTCTTACACCTTC.

This clone came up once. The chain employs TRBV6-5 and TRBJ1-4; D may be TRBD1 (5 bases). The CDR3 extends over 14 amino acids. The germline gives CDR1 MNHEY, CDR2 SVGAGI. The V end was cut by 8 bases, the J end by 8 bases, with 18 bases between. The CDR3 spells CASSIRGIYEKLFF. The CDR3 DNA sequence: TGTGCCAGCTCCATTCGGGGGATCTACGAAAAACTGTTTTTT.

This chain links TRBV6-5 with TRBJ1-2; a possible D gene is TRBD1 (6 bases). Trimming left V 0 bases short and J 8 bases short, with 19 bases between. This CDR3 has 16 amino acids. Germline V CDR1 and CDR2: MNHEY, SVGAGI. This CDR3 reads CASSYSGGGRREGYTF. The CDR3 bases are TGTGCCAGCAGTTACTCGGGAGGGGGGCGCCGTGAGGGCTACACCTTC.

The chain joins TRBV5-1 to TRBJ1-1, with D unresolved. Looked up from germline, CDR1 is SGHRS and CDR2 is YFSETQ. V was cut by 4 bases and J by 5 bases, with 9 bases left in between. The CDR3 runs 12 residues. CDR3 sequence reads: CASSDTNTEAFF. DNA of the CDR3: TGCGCCAGCAGCGATACAAATACTGAAGCTTTCTTT.

In DNA, the CDR3 is TGTGCCAGCAGCTCGCAGACAGCTCTAGCCAAAAACATTCAGTACTTC. It encodes CASSSQTALAKNIQYF. This chain joins TRBV5-5 and TRBJ2-4; possible D gene TRBD1, 5 bases. V was pared by 3 bases and J by 0 bases, with 13 bases between. Germline-derived CDR1 and CDR2 are SGHKS and YYEKEE (reference sequence). The CDR3 sequence is 16 residues long.

The chain combines TRBV20-1 with TRBJ1-2, with D tentatively TRBD1 (5 bases). The CDR3 has 11 amino acids. Trimming removed 5 bases at V and 4 bases at J, with 8 bases between. The V gene's germline CDR1 is DFQATT and CDR2 SNEGSKA (reference sequence). The CDR3 region is CSAGDSYGYTF. CDR3 in DNA: TGCAGTGCTGGGGACTCCTATGGCTACACCTTC.

The chain recombines TRBV7-9 with TRBJ2-5, with 11 bases identical to TRBD2. V lost 4 bases to trimming and J lost 4 bases; unmatched junction nucleotides: 8. The length of the CDR3 is 16 residues. Germline CDR1 and CDR2: SEHNR and FQNEAQ (reference sequence). The CDR3 nucleotides are TGTGCCAGCAGCTCGCCTCTAGGACTAGCGGGAGAGACCCAGTACTTC. This translates into CASSSPLGLAGETQYF.

The chain combines TRBV24-1 with TRBJ1-2; no firm D call. The germline V and J ends were trimmed by 4 bases and 5 bases, with 16 bases remaining between them. This CDR3 is 15 amino acids long. Germline V gene sequence: CDR1 KGHDR, CDR2 SFDVKD. CDR3 bases: TGTGCCACCAGTGAGGGCCGGCCAGGCAGGTATGGCTACACCTTC. This translates into CATSEGRPGRYGYTF.

This chain links TRBV6-5 with TRBJ1-1; D is possibly TRBD1 (5 bases). Germline V gives CDR1 MNHEY, CDR2 SVGAGI. V was cut by 4 bases and J by 4 bases, with 13 bases left in between. The CDR3 is 14 residues long. For the CDR3, the DNA is TGTGCCAGCAGTTCCCTAGTAGGGGCCACTGAAGCTTTCTTT. Its translation: CASSSLVGATEAFF.

V is TRBV9 and J is TRBJ2-1; possible D gene TRBD2, 7 bases. There are 15 residues in the CDR3. Germline V gene lookup returns CDR1 SGDLS and CDR2 YYNGEE. V was pared by 4 bases and J by 5 bases, with 16 bases between. The CDR3 nucleotides read TGTGCCAGCAGCCCAAGACGCGGGGGCCACAATGAGCAGTTCTTC. This translates into CASSPRRGGHNEQFF.

The CDR3 DNA sequence: TGTGCCAGCAGCCTCGACAGGGGAACTGAAGCTTTCTTT. Protein product: CASSLDRGTEAFF. The chain links TRBV11-3 to TRBJ1-1, with 8 bases fitting TRBD1. The junction had 4 bases not matched to a gene; V was cut back by 5 bases and J by 5 bases. Germline loops: CDR1 SGHNT, CDR2 YENEEA. This CDR3 is 13 amino acids long.

This chain links TRBV6-1 with TRBJ2-3; D might be TRBD2 (6 bases). The V end was cut by 1 base, the J end by 9 bases, with 17 bases between. Per the germline V gene, CDR1 is MNHNS and CDR2 is SASEGT. The CDR3 totals 15 residues. CDR3: CASSEGGARTGTQYF. CDR3 sequence (DNA): TGTGCCAGCAGTGAAGGCGGGGCACGCACGGGAACGCAGTATTTT.

The gene calls are TRBV3-1 (or the pseudogene TRBV3-2) and TRBJ2-3; D is unclear. The V end lost 4 bases, the J end lost 8 bases, and 16 bases lay between the germline ends. This CDR3 comprises 14 residues. Germline V lookup: CDR1 LGHDT, CDR2 YNNKEL (reference sequence). The DNA for the CDR3 is TGTGCCAGCAGCCCTTTAGGAGCCCGTGGTACGCAGTATTTT. Residues: CASSPLGARGTQYF.

In the case of this clone: Other DNA sequences within the sample encode an identical CDR3. The V call is TRBV5-1, the J call TRBJ2-7; D call uncertain. The CDR3 length is 13 residues. V shed 0 bases and J shed 0 bases, with 4 bases lying between them. The germline V gene encodes CDR1 SGHRS and CDR2 YFSETQ. CDR3 in DNA: TGCGCCAGCAGCTTGGGGGCCTCCTACGAGCAGTACTTC. It codes for CASSLGASYEQYF.

This clone was observed a few times. V usage is TRBV28 and J usage is TRBJ1-3, with a weak D call TRBD1 (5 bases). Trimming pared 3 bases from V and 0 bases from J, leaving 9 bases between. The germline V gene encodes CDR1 MDHEN and CDR2 SYDVKM. The CDR3 consists of 15 residues. CDR3: CASSFGGGSGNTIYF. DNA for the CDR3: TGTGCCAGCAGTTTCGGCGGGGGCTCTGGAAACACCATATATTTT.

This chain joins TRBV25-1 and TRBJ2-2; D may be TRBD1 (6 bases). Germline V gives CDR1 MGHDK, CDR2 SYGVNS. V shed 4 bases and J shed 6 bases, with 12 bases lying between them. This CDR3 region has 14 residues. Here the CDR3 DNA reads TGTGCCAGCAGTGCCCCAGGGGTGGCCGGGGAGCTGTTTTTT. This gives the protein CASSAPGVAGELFF. Full variable domain (outside the CDR3, taken from reference TRBV25-1 and TRBJ2-2): EADIYQTPRYLVIGTGKKITLECSQTMGHDKMYWYQQDPGMELHLIHYSYGVNSTEKGDLSSESTVSRIRTEHFPLTLESARPSHTSQYLCASSAPGVAGELFFGEGSRLTVL.

CDR3 region: CASSLAWSGGAGELFF. CDR3 in DNA: TGCGCCAGCAGCTTGGCCTGGAGCGGGGGGGCCGGGGAGCTGTTTTTT. The V call is TRBV5-1, the J call TRBJ2-2; 10 bases line up with TRBD2. V lost 0 bases to trimming and J lost 6 bases; unmatched junction nucleotides: 5. CDR1 is SGHRS, CDR2 YFSETQ, per germline. The CDR3 loop spans 16 amino acids.

The V gene is TRBV7-2, the J gene TRBJ1-5; 7 bases align to TRBD1. The CDR3 covers 14 residues. V was pared by 1 base and J by 5 bases, with 2 bases of the junction left unmatched. Germline V gene data show CDR1 as SGHTA and CDR2 as FQGNSA. The CDR3 spells CASSLEGGYQPQHF. The CDR3 region has the DNA TGTGCCAGCAGCTTAGAAGGGGGCTATCAGCCCCAGCATTTT. Full variable domain (outside the CDR3, taken from reference TRBV7-2 and TRBJ1-5): GAGVSQSPSNKVTEKGKDVELRCDPISGHTALYWYRQSLGQGLEFLIYFQGNSAPDKSGLPSDRFSAERTGGSVSTLTIQRTQQEDSAVYLCASSLEGGYQPQHFGDGTRLSIL.

In this sample, this clone turned up a few times. This sequence joins TRBV4-1 and TRBJ1-4; D gene ambiguous. CDR3 length: 13 amino acids. Looked up from germline, CDR1 is MGHRA and CDR2 is YSYEKL. Trimming left V 0 bases short and J 11 bases short, with 10 bases between. This CDR3 is CASSQDGGRKLFF. The CDR3 DNA is TGCGCCAGCAGCCAAGATGGAGGTAGGAAACTGTTTTTT.

This rearrangement joins TRBV19 to TRBJ1-4, with 8 bases fitting TRBD1. The trim removed 4 bases at V and 7 bases at J, leaving 8 bases unmatched. This CDR3 is 15 amino acids long. Germline CDR1 LNHDA, CDR2 SQIVND (reference sequence). The CDR3 protein is CASSTNRGYSEKLFF. CDR3 sequence (DNA): TGTGCCAGTAGTACGAACAGGGGGTATAGTGAAAAACTGTTTTTT. Together with reference TRBV19 and TRBJ1-4, the CDR3 gives the full variable domain: DGGITQSPKYLFRKEGQNVTLSCEQNLNHDAMYWYRQDPGQGLRLIYYSQIVNDFQKGDIAEGYSVSREKKESFPLTVTSAQKNPTAFYLCASSTNRGYSEKLFFGSGTQLSVL.

The CDR3 DNA reads TGTGCCAGCAGCCAAGACACTAGCGGGGCGAGAGAGCAGTACTTC. Encoded protein: CASSQDTSGAREQYF. This chain connects TRBV4-2 to TRBJ2-7; 10 bases align to TRBD2. The germline V gene encodes CDR1 LGHNA and CDR2 YNFKEQ. V trimming: 0 bases; J trimming: 7 bases; junction bases outside the gene matches: 6. The CDR3 runs to 15 residues.

The rearrangement joins TRBV5-1 to TRBJ1-2; D is perhaps TRBD1 (6 bases). The CDR3 has 13 residues. V lost 4 bases, J lost 3 bases, and 10 bases lay in between. The V gene's germline CDR1 is SGHRS and CDR2 YFSETQ. The CDR3 region is CASSPGQHYGYTF. CDR3 DNA sequence: TGCGCCAGCAGCCCCGGACAGCACTATGGCTACACCTTC.

The chain couples TRBV6-5 to TRBJ2-1; tentatively, D is TRBD1 (5 bases). Trimming removed 7 bases from V and 7 bases from J, with 20 bases in between. CDR1 and CDR2 (germline): MNHEY, SVGAGI. This CDR3 contains 15 residues. This CDR3 is CASTLGQGAINEQFF. For the CDR3, the DNA is TGTGCCAGCACCCTAGGACAAGGGGCGATAAATGAGCAGTTCTTC.

This clone was observed once. This sequence joins TRBV30 and TRBJ2-7; TRBD1 aligns across 8 bases. Germline values: CDR1 GTSNPN, CDR2 SVGIG (reference sequence). Losses at the gene ends were 0 bases for V and 2 bases for J; bases not matched to a gene: 3. The CDR3 runs 14 residues. In nucleotides, the CDR3 is TGTGCCTGGAGTGTGGCGACAGGGGCCTACGAGCAGTACTTC. It specifies CAWSVATGAYEQYF.

Only a few counts were recorded for this clone. The chain carries TRBV25-1 and TRBJ1-4; D remains ambiguous. Germline CDR1 reads MGHDK; CDR2 reads SYGVNS. The CDR3 has 13 residues. Trimming removed 4 bases from V and 0 bases from J, with 3 bases in between. The CDR3 loop is CASSGATNEKLFF. CDR3 in DNA: TGTGCCAGCAGTGGAGCAACTAATGAAAAACTGTTTTTT.

This clone was picked up one time. V and J are TRBV4-2 and TRBJ1-2; D perhaps matches TRBD1 (6 bases). The CDR3 has 14 amino acids. V was pared by 6 bases and J by 6 bases, with 17 bases between. Per germline, CDR1 LGHNA and CDR2 YNFKEQ. CDR3 sequence (DNA): TGTGCCAGCAGTTCTAACCGGGACATCCATGGCTACACCTTC. Translated: CASSSNRDIHGYTF.

The chain joins TRBV11-2 to TRBJ2-7; TRBD1 is a possible D gene (6 bases). The CDR3 runs to 14 residues. Germline V gene sequence: CDR1 SGHAT, CDR2 FQNNGV. The V end was cut by 4 bases, the J end by 2 bases, with 12 bases between. The CDR3, as DNA: TGTGCCAGCAGCTCAACCCGACAGGCCTACGAGCAGTACTTC. Its protein product is CASSSTRQAYEQYF.

For this clone: At the DNA level, this CDR3 is encoded by other sequences in the same sample as well. The chain carries TRBV2 and TRBJ1-6, with D unresolved. Trimming took off 5 bases at V and 4 bases at J, with 9 bases between the two ends. This CDR3 comprises 14 residues. Germline V lookup: CDR1 SNHLY, CDR2 FYNNEI. The CDR3 bases are TGTGCCAGCAGTTACCCGGGATATAATTCACCCCTCCACTTT. Translated: CASSYPGYNSPLHF.

The chain is built from TRBV15 and TRBJ2-1; 7 positions agree with TRBD1. The CDR3 extends over 15 amino acids. J lost 4 bases, V lost 5 bases, and 8 bases had no gene match. The germline V gene encodes CDR1 LNHNV and CDR2 YYDKDF (reference sequence). The CDR3 bases are TGTGCCACCAGCTATAGGACAGGTCAATACAATGAGCAGTTCTTC. It is translated as CATSYRTGQYNEQFF.

The chain joins TRBV5-5 to TRBJ1-2, with D possibly being TRBD1 (5 bases). The V gene lost 3 bases and the J gene lost 8 bases, with 11 bases spanning the gap. The germline V gene encodes CDR1 SGHKS and CDR2 YYEKEE (reference sequence). This CDR3 contains 12 residues. The DNA for the CDR3 is TGTGCCAGCAGCTCCCAGGGATGGGGCTACACCTTC. As protein: CASSSQGWGYTF. Based on the CDR3 plus reference TRBV5-5 and TRBJ1-2, the full variable domain is DAGVTQSPTHLIKTRGQQVTLRCSPISGHKSVSWYQQVLGQGPQFIFQYYEKEERGRGNFPDRFSARQFPNYSSELNVNALLLGDSALYLCASSSQGWGYTFGSGTRLTVV.